This T cell receptor beta chain derives from a study of blood T cell repertoires in COVID-19. Libraries were prepared by immunoSEQ multiplex PCR; TCRdb keeps only in-frame clonotypes and omits some of them. The sample consists of about 150,000 clones, about 73% of them appearing once. CDR3 length: 17 residues. Per germline, CDR1 MNHEY and CDR2 SMNVEV (reference sequence). J was trimmed by 0 bases and V by 6 bases; bases with no gene match: 7. The receptor comes from an elderly man with acute or convalescent COVID-19. Material for sequencing was peripheral blood. The rearrangement links TRBV27 to TRBJ1-3, with TRBD1 matching 11 bases. CDR3 loop: CASSPDRGHLSGNTIYF. The CDR3 nucleotides are TGTGCCAGCAGCCCGGACAGGGGGCACCTCTCTGGAAACACCATATATTTT.